Sequencing of this TCR beta chain was carried out in a study of blood T cell repertoires in COVID-19. About the research overall: Samples representing acute and convalescent COVID-19 were sourced from the United States, Italy and Spain. T cells, B-cell-depleted T cells, or PBMCs provided the cDNA or gDNA that served as material.

This clone appeared a single time. The CDR3 contains 17 residues. The V gene's germline CDR1 is SGHTA and CDR2 FQGNSA. Between the trimmed V and J ends, which lost 2 bases and 0 bases, there was a span of 14 bases. Original analysis: Quantification of nucleated cells was approximated via reference gene primer amplification. Generated by immunoSEQ multiplex PCR, the TCRdb table keeps only in-frame clones and is missing some. The V and J calls and clone size were taken over from that table, and D and trimming were inferred from the DNA. The data hold approximately 670,000 clones, with over 80% observed a single time.

Sequenced input: peripheral blood. The chain links TRBV7-2 to TRBJ1-5; D is perhaps TRBD1 (6 bases). The source of this sequence is a woman under 30 with acute or convalescent COVID-19. The CDR3 spells CASSLTGGLYSNQPQHF. CDR3 in DNA: TGTGCCAGCAGCTTAACGGGGGGCCTTTATAGCAATCAGCCCCAGCATTTT.